This T cell receptor (beta chain) emerged from a study of T-cell reconstitution after alpha-beta-depleted transplantation in children (dated by TCRdb to about 2016). Looking at the study overall: Using TCR repertoire profiling, the study quantitatively followed how T-cell immune reconstitution unfolded in children after TCRalphabeta/CD19-depleted allogeneic hematopoietic cell transplantation. Points the paper makes about the study in general: The apparently early alphabetaT-cell count recovery about two months after transplant was reportedly dependent on only several hundred rapidly expanded clones derived from non-depleted graft cells. In some patients, high TCRbeta diversity at day 60 was attributed to recipient T cells and intrathymic progenitors that had survived conditioning. The frequencies of hyperexpanded clones fell over the following months, and after one year, T-cell counts and TCRbeta diversity were mostly attributed to newly produced T cells.

Libraries were prepared through PCR. The listed sequencing device is Illumina HiSeq 2500. TCR libraries were prepared with molecular barcoding, using unique molecular identifiers to normalize TCRbeta repertoire quantification. TCRdb handled the public reads itself, with Q25 trimming in fastp and clone calling in MiXCR, and kept productive beta chains. Identical CDR3 proteins give one entry, which carries the most common genes and DNA. Present in this sample are some 600,000 distinct CDR3 sequences, approximately 12% of which were seen just once. The ten largest make up 2% to 2.5% of the sample. The sample's treatment or condition label, in plain terms: allogeneic hematopoietic cell transplantation with graft depleted of TCRalphabeta T cells and CD19 B cells. TCRalphabeta/CD19-depleted allogeneic hematopoietic cell grafts were given to the transplant recipients, all of whom were children. In this sample, this clonotype turned up a few times. The antigen it recognizes is unknown. No base quality values were provided; no much bigger clone lies one nucleotide off.

Its CDR3 holds 15 amino acids, cysteine through phenylalanine. The kept DNA is CDR3 alone, 45 bases in frame from the first base. CDR1 and CDR2 were assigned from the germline V gene as SGHVS and FQNEAQ. Deletion took 2 bases off V and 2 bases off J, with a span of 12 bases between the germline ends. This TCR came from a male patient aged 10 to 17 who had a stem cell transplant for acute myeloid leukemia, so the T cells may come from the graft donor. Here the sequenced sample was PBMCs, mostly from graft donor cells, taken 360 days after TCRalphabeta/CD19-depleted stem cell transplant. The sequence is built from TRBV7-8 and TRBJ2-5; the D gene could be either TRBD1 or TRBD2, each agreeing at 5 bases. CDR3 loop: CASSLIGTLQETQYF. In nucleotide form, the sequence is TGTGCCAGCAGCTTAATCGGGACGTTGCAAGAGACCCAGTACTTC.